Shown below are 29 T cell receptor beta chains from a single sample sequenced in a study of blood T cell repertoires in COVID-19. Profiling relied on immunoSEQ multiplex PCR, and the TCRdb table lists in-frame clones only, not all of them. The sample includes fewer than 350,000 clones, around 85% of them seen just once. Specimen: PBMCs or T cells enriched from blood (not recorded which). The receptors derive from a woman younger than 45 who had been exposed to COVID-19.

The rearrangement uses TRBV30 and TRBJ1-5; the D gene is possibly TRBD1 (6 bases). The CDR3 is made up of 14 amino acids. The V gene's germline CDR1 is GTSNPN and CDR2 SVGIG (reference sequence). V lost 1 base to trimming and J lost 6 bases, with 13 bases between them. The CDR3 is CAWSEAGAGQPQHF. The CDR3 DNA reads TGTGCCTGGAGTGAGGCAGGGGCTGGTCAGCCCCAGCATTTT.

The chain carries TRBV10-3 and TRBJ1-5; possibly TRBD1 for D (6 bases). Germline V gene data show CDR1 as ENHRY and CDR2 as SYGVKD. V was shortened by 0 bases and J by 7 bases, with 7 bases between the two germline ends. The CDR3 is 13 residues long. The chain's CDR3 is CAISESQGQPQHF. CDR3 coding DNA: TGTGCCATCAGTGAGTCACAGGGACAGCCCCAGCATTTT.

J is TRBJ2-7 and V is TRBV29-1; D is undetermined. Germline assignment: CDR1 SQVTM and CDR2 ANQGSEA. The V gene lost 3 bases and the J gene lost 1 base, with 7 bases spanning the gap. The CDR3 is made up of 12 amino acids. CDR3 bases: TGCAGCGTTGACGAGGTATCCTACGAGCAGTACTTC. Protein product: CSVDEVSYEQYF.

Written as DNA, the CDR3 is TGCGCCAGCAGTCCTTCGGGAGCTAACTATGGCTACACCTTC. Translated: CASSPSGANYGYTF. The chain links TRBV5-1 to TRBJ1-2, with D uncertain. This CDR3 has 14 amino acids. The V and J ends lost 5 bases and 0 bases respectively, with 11 bases between them. Per the germline V gene, CDR1 is SGHRS and CDR2 is YFSETQ.

This chain joins TRBV24-1 and TRBJ2-1; 7 bases map to TRBD1. The J segment lost 5 bases and the V segment lost 5 bases, leaving 8 bases of the junction unmatched. This CDR3 is 15 amino acids long. Germline CDR1 is KGHDR and CDR2 is SFDVKD. The CDR3 nucleotides are TGTGCCACCAGTGCCCGGGACAGCTGGGACAATGAGCAGTTCTTC. This codes for CATSARDSWDNEQFF.

The gene calls are TRBV24-1 and TRBJ1-1; TRBD1 agrees at 7 bases. The CDR3 runs 14 residues. Germline lookup yields CDR1 KGHDR and CDR2 SFDVKD. V lost 7 bases to trimming and J lost 5 bases; unmatched junction nucleotides: 9. The chain's CDR3 is CATRAGGGWTEAFF. CDR3 DNA sequence: TGTGCCACCAGGGCAGGGGGAGGTTGGACTGAAGCTTTCTTT.

The V gene is TRBV18, the J gene TRBJ2-7; D possibly corresponds to TRBD2 (7 bases). Germline lookup yields CDR1 KGHSH and CDR2 LQKENI. Deletions cut 5 bases from V and 0 bases from J, with 14 bases between. There are 15 residues in the CDR3. Here the CDR3 DNA reads TGTGCCAGCTCATCATCCGGGGGGCGCTCCTACGAGCAGTACTTC. This encodes CASSSSGGRSYEQYF.

The chain is built from TRBV2 and TRBJ1-2, with TRBD1 identical over 9 bases. The CDR3 is 14 residues long. The V segment lost 5 bases and the J segment 8 bases; nucleotides outside the gene matches: 9. CDR1 SNHLY and CDR2 FYNNEI come from the germline V gene. CDR3 region: CASSTRTGDGGYTF. CDR3 coding DNA: TGTGCCAGCAGTACGCGGACAGGGGATGGGGGCTACACCTTC. Drawing the rest from reference TRBV2 and TRBJ1-2, the complete variable domain is EPEVTQTPSHQVTQMGQEVILRCVPISNHLYFYWYRQILGQKVEFLVSFYNNEISEKSEIFDDQFSVERPDGSNFTLKIRSTKLEDSAMYFCASSTRTGDGGYTFGSGTRLTVV.

This chain connects TRBV10-3 to TRBJ2-2; D is perhaps TRBD1 (6 bases). This CDR3 contains 14 residues. Trimming took 3 bases from V and 1 from J, leaving 6 bases between them. Germline lookup yields CDR1 ENHRY and CDR2 SYGVKD. The CDR3 DNA follows: TGTGCCATCAGTGAAGGGGGGAACACCGGGGAGCTGTTTTTT. Translating it yields CAISEGGNTGELFF.

The rearrangement joins TRBV4-2 to TRBJ2-7; D gene unclear. Trimming shortened V by 3 bases and J by 7 bases, and 16 bases separated the two germline ends. This CDR3 region has 14 residues. The germline V gene encodes CDR1 LGHNA and CDR2 YNFKEQ. CDR3 coding DNA: TGTGCCAGCAGCCATGAGTCTGGCGAGGTTGAGCAGTACTTC. It yields the protein CASSHESGEVEQYF.

The rearrangement joins TRBV11-2 to TRBJ2-1; perhaps TRBD1 as D (5 bases). The CDR3 is 14 residues long. Per germline, CDR1 SGHAT and CDR2 FQNNGV. V lost 11 bases and J 3 bases, leaving 17 bases between the germline ends. In nucleotides, the CDR3 is TGTGCCGATTCTATAGGCGACAGCTACAATGAGCAGTTCTTC. Translating gives CADSIGDSYNEQFF.

The CDR3 coding sequence is TGTGCCAGCAGCTTAGTACTTGAGGGGGAAGGAAACACCATATATTTT. Residues: CASSLVLEGEGNTIYF. This rearrangement joins TRBV7-8 to TRBJ1-3, with D tentatively TRBD1 (6 bases). V lost 1 base, J lost 4 bases, and 14 bases lay in between. Per germline, CDR1 SGHVS and CDR2 FQNEAQ. The length of the CDR3 is 16 residues.

The rearrangement links TRBV11-2 to TRBJ1-4, with TRBD1 matching over 8 bases. Germline V gene sequence: CDR1 SGHAT, CDR2 FQNNGV. There are 16 residues in the CDR3. Unmatched junction bases numbered 7, after V lost 2 bases and J lost 5 bases. As DNA, the CDR3 is TGTGCCAGCAGCTTACTAACAGGGGGGGGAAATGAAAAACTGTTTTTT. It codes for CASSLLTGGGNEKLFF. The full variable domain, in which reference TRBV11-2 and TRBJ1-4 provide the parts outside the CDR3, is EAGVAQSPRYKIIEKRQSVAFWCNPISGHATLYWYQQILGQGPKLLIQFQNNGVVDDSQLPKDRFSAERLKGVDSTLKIQPAKLEDSAVYLCASSLLTGGGNEKLFFGSGTQLSVL.

Here the CDR3 reads CASSQARGGYTF. CDR3 bases: TGTGCCAGCAGCCAAGCCAGGGGGGGCTACACCTTC. V usage is TRBV14 and J usage is TRBJ1-2; 7 bases are shared with TRBD1. The CDR3 contains 12 residues. V dropped 1 base and J dropped 8; count of bases not matched to a gene: 1. Germline assignment: CDR1 SGHDN and CDR2 FVKESK.

This clone was seen a handful of times. The J gene is TRBJ2-1, the V gene TRBV6-2 or TRBV6-3; 10 bases align to TRBD2. The V gene end was trimmed by 5 bases and the J gene end by 1 base; junction bases not matched to a gene: 11. The CDR3 length is 18 residues. Germline V gene data show CDR1 as MNHEY and CDR2 as SVGEGT. The CDR3 reads CASSSLVAGGLSYNEQFF. In DNA, the CDR3 is TGTGCCAGCAGTAGCTTAGTAGCGGGAGGCCTATCCTACAATGAGCAGTTCTTC.

The chain employs TRBV27 and TRBJ2-4; no clear D. Germline-derived CDR1 and CDR2 are MNHEY and SMNVEV (reference sequence). There are 12 residues in the CDR3. The V end lost 4 bases, the J end lost 5 bases, and 6 bases lay between the germline ends. Here the CDR3 DNA reads TGTGCCAGCAGTTCGGTCCAAAACATTCAGTACTTC. Translation gives CASSSVQNIQYF.

The chain is built from TRBV6-5 and TRBJ1-5, with TRBD1 matching over 7 bases. Trimming cost V 5 bases and J 0 bases; bases outside gene matches: 4. From germline, CDR1 is MNHEY and CDR2 SVGAGI. The CDR3 runs 15 residues. This CDR3 reads CASSRDSNSNQPQHF. The DNA of the CDR3 is TGTGCCAGCAGTAGGGACAGCAATAGCAATCAGCCCCAGCATTTT.

V and J are TRBV19 and TRBJ2-7, with 8 positions matching TRBD2. This CDR3 contains 15 residues. Germline CDR1 and CDR2: LNHDA and SQIVND (reference sequence). With V trimmed by 3 bases and J by 3 bases, 7 bases remained unmatched. CDR3 sequence reads: CASSILSGTDYEQYF. Written as DNA, the CDR3 is TGTGCCAGTAGTATTCTTAGCGGGACCGACTACGAGCAGTACTTC.

The chain couples TRBV30 to TRBJ1-6; D not resolved. The CDR3 is made up of 14 amino acids. The V gene's germline CDR1 is GTSNPN and CDR2 SVGIG (reference sequence). With 2 bases removed from V and 9 bases from J, the gap between germline ends came to 14 bases. The CDR3 DNA reads as TGTGCCTGGAGTCTCGGGAGTGGGGTTTCACCCCTCCACTTT. Protein: CAWSLGSGVSPLHF.

V is TRBV28 and J is TRBJ1-6; D might be TRBD1 (5 bases). CDR1 and CDR2 (germline): MDHEN, SYDVKM. This CDR3 region has 12 residues. V was clipped by 6 bases and J by 9 bases, with 9 bases between them. The CDR3 here is CASSFRVSPLHF. DNA for the CDR3: TGTGCCAGCAGCTTCAGGGTTTCACCCCTCCACTTT.

The CDR3 is CASSQKGTDTQYF. For the CDR3, the DNA is TGTGCCAGCAGCCAAAAGGGGACAGATACGCAGTATTTT. The chain carries TRBV3-1 (or the pseudogene TRBV3-2) and TRBJ2-3; D is perhaps TRBD1 (5 bases). This CDR3 has 13 residues. The germline V and J ends were trimmed by 2 bases and 3 bases, with 6 bases remaining between them. CDR1 and CDR2 from the germline V gene are LGHDT and YNNKEL (reference sequence).

The J gene is TRBJ1-1, the V gene TRBV7-8; no clear D gene. From germline, CDR1 is SGHVS and CDR2 FQNEAQ. The CDR3 spans 14 residues. V was shortened by 1 base and J by 11 bases, with 17 bases between the two germline ends. In DNA, the CDR3 is TGTGCCAGCAGCTTAGTTGTTGCTCCAACGGTGGCTTTCTTT. Protein product: CASSLVVAPTVAFF.

V and J are TRBV15 and TRBJ2-4, with 9 bases that match TRBD1. CDR1 and CDR2 (germline): LNHNV, YYDKDF (reference sequence). V lost 5 bases to trimming and J lost 1 base; unmatched junction nucleotides: 3. The CDR3 contains 15 residues. The DNA of the CDR3 is TGTGCCACCAGCCGGGACAGGGCGGCCAAAAACATTCAGTACTTC. Its translation is CATSRDRAAKNIQYF.

The chain combines TRBV11-2 with TRBJ2-5; unclear D gene. Germline-derived CDR1 and CDR2 are SGHAT and FQNNGV. V was trimmed by 5 bases and J by 5 bases, leaving 9 bases between them. This CDR3 region has 12 residues. The CDR3 sequence is CASSPLSETQYF. The CDR3 nucleotides are TGTGCCAGCAGCCCCCTATCGGAGACCCAGTACTTC.

This chain links TRBV19 with TRBJ1-4, with D possibly being TRBD1 (5 bases). V shed 5 bases and J shed 10 bases, with 17 bases lying between them. The germline gives CDR1 LNHDA, CDR2 SQIVND (reference sequence). The CDR3 contains 14 residues. CDR3 sequence (DNA): TGTGCCAGTAGTTCCAGGGCGCGGTCGGGAAAACTGTTTTTT. This translates into CASSSRARSGKLFF.

The chain joins TRBV24-1 to TRBJ1-5; D is possibly TRBD1 (5 bases). The CDR3 totals 14 residues. Trimming shortened V by 1 base and J by 7 bases, and 10 bases separated the two germline ends. In germline, CDR1 is KGHDR, CDR2 SFDVKD. The CDR3 region is CATSDLGAEQPQHF. The CDR3 nucleotides read TGTGCCACCAGTGATTTAGGGGCTGAGCAGCCCCAGCATTTT.

The rearrangement links TRBV4-3 to TRBJ1-2, with 7 bases fitting TRBD1. The CDR3 is made up of 15 amino acids. The V gene's germline CDR1 is LGHNA and CDR2 YSLEER. J was trimmed by 4 bases and V by 0 bases; bases with no gene match: 5. CDR3 sequence (DNA): TGCGCCAGCAGCCAAGATAACCGGGACAGCTATGGCTACACCTTC. Its protein product is CASSQDNRDSYGYTF.

The sample holds one count of this clone. J is TRBJ2-3 and V is TRBV5-4; 7 bases line up with TRBD2. V lost 9 bases, J lost 2 bases, and 6 bases stayed unmatched. Looked up from germline, CDR1 is SGHNT and CDR2 is YYREEE (reference sequence). This CDR3 is built from 13 residues. CDR3 sequence: CATSSGITDTQYF. CDR3 in DNA: TGTGCCACCTCGAGCGGGATCACAGATACGCAGTATTTT.

The chain has TRBV27 and TRBJ2-7; D gene unclear. Germline CDR1 MNHEY, CDR2 SMNVEV (reference sequence). V was shortened by 5 bases and J by 2 bases, with 10 bases between the two germline ends. The length of the CDR3 is 13 residues. The CDR3 region has the DNA TGTGCCAGCAGTCCCCCTACCCCCTACGAGCAGTACTTC. Amino acid sequence: CASSPPTPYEQYF.